This is a list of T cell receptor beta chains from one sample in a study of T cell repertoires in cytomegalovirus infection. From the reads, TCRdb called clonotypes with MiXCR, one entry per CDR3 protein. The sample contains some 940,000 distinct CDR3 sequences, roughly 30% of which appear only once. These receptors are not linked to any known antigen. Here the sequenced sample was cultured CD8+ T cells from PBMCs, taken from culture after CMV antigen stimulation. These TCRs come from a human donor in good health (CMV status not recorded). Some clones in this sample may be carry-over from other donors' samples. CDR3s include the opening cysteine and the closing phenylalanine or tryptophan. Each record gives: J gene, CDR3 length, V gene, clone size, CDR3 protein. Only part of the rows carry a size: once, few, many, or a class if the clone is expanded.

j_call: TRBJ2-7
cdr3_length: 13
v_call: TRBV20-1
clone_size: few
cdr3_aa: CSARIGSSYEQYF

j_call: TRBJ2-2
cdr3_length: 16
v_call: TRBV19
clone_size: once
cdr3_aa: CASSMDAGRGTGELFF

j_call: TRBJ2-3
cdr3_length: 15
v_call: TRBV5-3
clone_size: NA
cdr3_aa: CASSPRGPFTDTQYF

j_call: TRBJ1-6
cdr3_length: 14
v_call: TRBV28
clone_size: NA
cdr3_aa: CASVRGGGISPLHF

j_call: TRBJ1-1
cdr3_length: 14
v_call: TRBV7-6
clone_size: few
cdr3_aa: CASSGRGIGTEAFF

j_call: TRBJ2-3
cdr3_length: 17
v_call: TRBV9
clone_size: NA
cdr3_aa: CASSALWGGGAGDTQYF

j_call: TRBJ2-7
cdr3_length: 12
v_call: TRBV7-9
clone_size: NA
cdr3_aa: CASSLVQGEQYF

j_call: TRBJ1-1
cdr3_length: 15
v_call: TRBV27
clone_size: many
cdr3_aa: CASSPGPLVNTEAFF

j_call: TRBJ2-7
cdr3_length: 12
v_call: TRBV6-2/TRBV6-3
clone_size: NA
cdr3_aa: CASSYSVVEQYF

j_call: TRBJ1-2
cdr3_length: 14
v_call: TRBV27
clone_size: NA
cdr3_aa: CASSLTGMDYGYTF

j_call: TRBJ1-6
cdr3_length: 14
v_call: TRBV7-6
clone_size: many
cdr3_aa: CASSLGRGQSPLHF

j_call: TRBJ2-1
cdr3_length: 15
v_call: TRBV5-1
clone_size: NA
cdr3_aa: CASSRTSGALNEQFF

j_call: TRBJ1-1
cdr3_length: 16
v_call: TRBV27
clone_size: NA
cdr3_aa: CASSLAGWGQNTEAFF

j_call: TRBJ1-3
cdr3_length: 18
v_call: TRBV11-2
clone_size: NA
cdr3_aa: CASSLGRVKGLDGNTIYF

j_call: TRBJ2-2
cdr3_length: 18
v_call: TRBV7-3
clone_size: NA
cdr3_aa: CASSLTYRVEMNTGELFF

j_call: TRBJ1-1
cdr3_length: 17
v_call: TRBV27
clone_size: NA
cdr3_aa: CASSLSPGLGYHTEAFF

j_call: TRBJ2-7
cdr3_length: 15
v_call: TRBV7-9
clone_size: few
cdr3_aa: CASSTTTDTSYEQYF

j_call: TRBJ1-2
cdr3_length: 20
v_call: TRBV7-2
clone_size: few
cdr3_aa: CASSFPFGAGTDTLDYGYTF

j_call: TRBJ2-7
cdr3_length: 14
v_call: TRBV7-8
clone_size: many
cdr3_aa: CASSFNELTYEQYF

j_call: TRBJ2-5
cdr3_length: 15
v_call: TRBV7-8
clone_size: many
cdr3_aa: CASSYAGREQETQYF

j_call: TRBJ2-1
cdr3_length: 14
v_call: TRBV4-3
clone_size: few
cdr3_aa: CASSQDPNYNEQFF

j_call: TRBJ2-6
cdr3_length: 18
v_call: TRBV18
clone_size: NA
cdr3_aa: CASSSTVDLLPGANVLTF

j_call: TRBJ2-5
cdr3_length: 14
v_call: TRBV5-6
clone_size: NA
cdr3_aa: CASSWDHRRETQYF

j_call: TRBJ2-7
cdr3_length: 13
v_call: TRBV12-3/TRBV12-4
clone_size: many
cdr3_aa: CASSPNGPYEQYF

j_call: TRBJ1-2
cdr3_length: 15
v_call: TRBV27
clone_size: NA
cdr3_aa: CASSLKSGGNKGYTF

j_call: TRBJ1-1
cdr3_length: 17
v_call: TRBV11-2
clone_size: NA
cdr3_aa: CASSLDSGGSPGTEAFF